The clone carrying this T cell receptor (beta chain) occurred a few times. Its cognate antigen is unknown. V was cut by 3 bases and J by 6 bases, with 12 bases left in between. This CDR3 comprises 14 residues. Germline CDR1 SGHNT, CDR2 YENEEA. These data originate in a study of T cells in localized non-small cell lung cancer. Sequencing was performed with immunoSEQ multiplex PCR; in TCRdb, only in-frame clones are kept and a portion is missing. The repertoire has 1,500 to 2,500 clones, more than 25% of them found once; the top ten carry about 7.4%. Study findings and constraints: Tumor trailed uninvolved adjacent lung in T cell clonality, which peaked there.

This sample comprised lung tumor tissue, obtained before any cancer treatment. J is TRBJ2-1 and V is TRBV11-3; D is possibly TRBD1 (5 bases). The clonotype comes from a male donor at least 60 years old with stage I squamous cell lung carcinoma. The CDR3 here is CASSFDRFSNEQFF. The CDR3 bases are TGTGCCAGCAGCTTTGACAGATTTAGCAATGAGCAGTTCTTC.